This passage covers 5 T cell receptor beta chains from one sample sequenced in a study of circulating tumor DNA in untreated peripheral T-cell lymphoma. Sequenced by immunoSEQ multiplex PCR; TCRdb stores in-frame clones only, minus some. The sample lists 900 to 1,200 clones; 80% were seen once. Material: tumor tissue. The receptors here all came from a human donor with peripheral T-cell lymphoma.

This clone was found a few times. This CDR3 is CAWNFGDGMDEKLFF. The DNA for the CDR3 is TGTGCCTGGAATTTTGGAGACGGTATGGACGAAAAACTGTTTTTT. This chain links TRBV30 with TRBJ1-4; D is unresolved. CDR1 and CDR2 from the germline V gene are GTSNPN and SVGIG (reference sequence). Trimming took off 4 bases at V and 8 bases at J, with 20 bases between the two ends. There are 15 residues in the CDR3.

V and J are TRBV19 and TRBJ1-4, with D perhaps matching TRBD1 (6 bases). CDR3 size: 14 residues. The germline V and J ends were trimmed by 3 bases and 8 bases, with 13 bases remaining between them. The germline gives CDR1 LNHDA, CDR2 SQIVND (reference sequence). This chain's CDR3 is CASSMVGAGEKLFF. The CDR3 DNA reads as TGTGCCAGTAGTATGGTGGGGGCCGGAGAAAAACTGTTTTTT.

The genes are TRBV7-8 and TRBJ2-1; D uncertain. Trimming removed 3 bases from V and 6 bases from J, with 21 bases in between. This CDR3 contains 17 residues. CDR1 and CDR2 from the germline V gene are SGHVS and FQNEAQ. The CDR3, as DNA: TGTGCCAGCAGCTTGATGCCCTCGGGCGGATCCGGCAATGAGCAGTTCTTC. It codes for CASSLMPSGGSGNEQFF.

This chain joins TRBV6-8 and TRBJ1-6, with TRBD1 as a possible D gene (5 bases). The V end lost 0 bases, the J end lost 6 bases, and 12 bases lay between the germline ends. There are 16 residues in the CDR3. Germline CDR1 MNHGY, CDR2 SAAAGT. This CDR3 reads CASSYSGGRANSPLHF. CDR3 nucleotide sequence: TGTGCCAGCAGTTACTCGGGGGGGAGGGCTAATTCACCCCTCCACTTT.

About this clone: The junction departs from germline at one end; a sequencing error may be responsible. The rearrangement joins TRBV28 to TRBJ2-7, with 11 bases lining up with TRBD2. Germline loops: CDR1 MDHEN, CDR2 SYDVKM. There are 16 residues in the CDR3. CDR3 nucleotides: TGTGCCAGCAGTTGGTTAGCGGGAGGGTCCAGCTACGAGCAGTATTTC. Translating it yields CASSWLAGGSSYEQYF. Combining the CDR3 with reference TRBV28 and TRBJ2-7 gives the whole variable domain DVKVTQSSRYLVKRTGEKVFLECVQDMDHENMFWYRQDPGLGLRLIYFSYDVKMKEKGDIPEGYSVSREKKERFSLILESASTNQTSMYLCASSWLAGGSSYEQYFGPGTRLTVT.